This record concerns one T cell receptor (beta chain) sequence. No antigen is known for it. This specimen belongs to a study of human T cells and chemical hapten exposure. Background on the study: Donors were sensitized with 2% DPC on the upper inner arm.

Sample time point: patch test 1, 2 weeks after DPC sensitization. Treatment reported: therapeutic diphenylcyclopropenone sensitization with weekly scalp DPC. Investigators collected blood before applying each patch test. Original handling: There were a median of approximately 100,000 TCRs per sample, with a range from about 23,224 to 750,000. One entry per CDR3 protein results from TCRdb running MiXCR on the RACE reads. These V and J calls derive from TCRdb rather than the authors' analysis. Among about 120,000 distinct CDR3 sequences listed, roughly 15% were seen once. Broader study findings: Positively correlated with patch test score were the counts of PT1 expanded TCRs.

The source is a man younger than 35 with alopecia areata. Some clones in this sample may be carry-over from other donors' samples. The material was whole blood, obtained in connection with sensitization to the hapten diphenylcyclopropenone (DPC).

CDR3: CASSPPSGGAYEQFF. In DNA, the CDR3 is TGTGCCAGCAGTCCACCTAGCGGGGGGGCCTATGAGCAGTTCTTC. The rearrangement links TRBV27 to TRBJ2-1, with 12 nucleotides matching TRBD2. With 5 bases clipped from V and 8 bases from J, the junction kept 7 bases outside the gene matches. CDR1 and CDR2 from the germline V gene are MNHEY and SMNVEV (reference sequence). The CDR3 covers 15 residues.